This T cell receptor beta chain derives from a study of human T cells and chemical hapten exposure. Time point specified: pre-sensitization, week 0. Treatment in this sample: therapeutic diphenylcyclopropenone sensitization with weekly scalp DPC. TCRdb recomputed calls from the RACE reads with MiXCR, one row per CDR3 protein. This sample yields around 200,000 distinct CDR3 sequences, of which around 30% are seen a single time; 2.9% belongs to the top ten. CDR3 length equals 13 residues. Germline V lookup: CDR1 LGHNA, CDR2 YSLEER. V lost 1 base to trimming and J lost 9 bases, with 12 bases between them.

The chain has TRBV4-3 and TRBJ1-2, with a weak D call TRBD1 (5 bases). The TCR originated in a woman in her thirties with alopecia areata. Some clones in this sample may be carry-over from other donors' samples. Material: whole blood, obtained in connection with sensitization to the hapten diphenylcyclopropenone (DPC). In DNA, the CDR3 is TGCGCCAGCAGCCAAGTGGAGGGGTTGCGCTACACCTTC. Translated, it gives CASSQVEGLRYTF.